Described below is a single T cell receptor (beta chain) sequence and its context. Using the 5' RACE reads, TCRdb records one entry per CDR3 protein without DNA. This specimen shows 550,000 to 600,000 distinct CDR3 sequences; the ten leading clones hold around 4%. The sample is drawn from a study of T cells expressing NK-cell markers. There are 13 residues in the CDR3. Per germline, CDR1 SGHNT and CDR2 YENEEA. The chain joins TRBV11-3 to TRBJ1-1. The sequenced material came from blood T cells: a sorted CD56 or NKG2C T cell subset, CD4+ or CD8+ T cells, or bulk PBMC T cells (not recorded which). The sequence was obtained from a man aged 18 to 30 in good health. The CDR3 loop reads CASSPASATEAFF.